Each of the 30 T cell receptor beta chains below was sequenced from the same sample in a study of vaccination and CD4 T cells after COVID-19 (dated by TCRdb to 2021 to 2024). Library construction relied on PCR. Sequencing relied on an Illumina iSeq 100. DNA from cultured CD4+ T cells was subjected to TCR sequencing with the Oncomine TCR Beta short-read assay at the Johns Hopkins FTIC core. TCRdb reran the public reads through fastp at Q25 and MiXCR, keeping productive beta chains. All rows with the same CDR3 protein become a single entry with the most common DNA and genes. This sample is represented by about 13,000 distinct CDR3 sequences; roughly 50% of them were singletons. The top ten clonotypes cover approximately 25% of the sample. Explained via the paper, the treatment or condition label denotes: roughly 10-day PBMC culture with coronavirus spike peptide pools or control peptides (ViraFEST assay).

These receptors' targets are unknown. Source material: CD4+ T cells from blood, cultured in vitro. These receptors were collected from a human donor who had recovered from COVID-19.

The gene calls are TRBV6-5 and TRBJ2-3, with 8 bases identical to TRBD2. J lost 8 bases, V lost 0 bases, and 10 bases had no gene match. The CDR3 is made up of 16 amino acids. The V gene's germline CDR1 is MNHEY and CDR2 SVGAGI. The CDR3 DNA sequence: TGTGCCAGCAGTTACTCGAGCCTACTAGCGGCGGGTACGCAGTATTTT. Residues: CASSYSSLLAAGTQYF.

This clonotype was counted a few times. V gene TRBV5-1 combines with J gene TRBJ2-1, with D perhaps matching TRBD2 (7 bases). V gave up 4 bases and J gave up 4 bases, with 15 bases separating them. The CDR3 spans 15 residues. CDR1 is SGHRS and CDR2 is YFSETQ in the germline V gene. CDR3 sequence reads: CASSVGGAQYNEQFF. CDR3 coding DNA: TGCGCCAGCAGCGTTGGGGGGGCCCAGTACAATGAGCAGTTCTTC.

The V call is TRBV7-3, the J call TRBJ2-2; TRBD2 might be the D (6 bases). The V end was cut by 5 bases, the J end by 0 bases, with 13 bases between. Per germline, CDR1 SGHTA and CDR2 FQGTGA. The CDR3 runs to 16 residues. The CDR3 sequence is CASSRGGRSNTGELFF. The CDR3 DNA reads TGTGCCAGCAGCCGCGGAGGGCGGTCGAACACCGGGGAGCTGTTTTTT. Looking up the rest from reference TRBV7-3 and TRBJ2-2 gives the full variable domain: GAGVSQTPSNKVTEKGKYVELRCDPISGHTALYWYRQSLGQGPEFLIYFQGTGAADDSGLPNDRFFAVRPEGSVSTLKIQRTERGDSAVYLCASSRGGRSNTGELFFGEGSRLTVL.

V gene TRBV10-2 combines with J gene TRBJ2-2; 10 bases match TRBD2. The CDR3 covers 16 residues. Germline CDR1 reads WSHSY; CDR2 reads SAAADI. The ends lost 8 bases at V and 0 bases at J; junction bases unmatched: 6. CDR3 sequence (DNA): TGCGCCAGCCGGACTAGCGGTCTCGCGAACACCGGGGAGCTGTTTTTT. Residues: CASRTSGLANTGELFF.

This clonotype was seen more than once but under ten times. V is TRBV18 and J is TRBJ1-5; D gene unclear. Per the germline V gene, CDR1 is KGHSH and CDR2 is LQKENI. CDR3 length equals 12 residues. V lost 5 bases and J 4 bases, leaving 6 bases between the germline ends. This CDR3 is CASSFENQPQHF. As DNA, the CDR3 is TGTGCCAGCTCATTTGAGAATCAGCCCCAGCATTTT.

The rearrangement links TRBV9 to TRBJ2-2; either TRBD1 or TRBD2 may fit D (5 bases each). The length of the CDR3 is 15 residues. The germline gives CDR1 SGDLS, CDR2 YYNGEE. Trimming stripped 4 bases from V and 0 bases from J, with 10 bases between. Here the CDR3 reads CASSPGPANTGELFF. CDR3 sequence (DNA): TGTGCCAGCAGCCCGGGACCCGCGAACACCGGGGAGCTGTTTTTT. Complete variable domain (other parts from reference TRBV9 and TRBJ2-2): DSGVTQTPKHLITATGQRVTLRCSPRSGDLSVYWYQQSLDQGLQFLIQYYNGEERAKGNILERFSAQQFPDLHSELNLSSLELGDSALYFCASSPGPANTGELFFGEGSRLTVL.

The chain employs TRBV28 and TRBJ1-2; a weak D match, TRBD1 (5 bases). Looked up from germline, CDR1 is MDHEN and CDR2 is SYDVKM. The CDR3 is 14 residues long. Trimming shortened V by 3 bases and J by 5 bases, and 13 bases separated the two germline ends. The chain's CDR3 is CASSLGGGLYGYTF. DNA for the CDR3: TGTGCCAGCAGTTTGGGGGGGGGATTGTATGGCTACACCTTC.

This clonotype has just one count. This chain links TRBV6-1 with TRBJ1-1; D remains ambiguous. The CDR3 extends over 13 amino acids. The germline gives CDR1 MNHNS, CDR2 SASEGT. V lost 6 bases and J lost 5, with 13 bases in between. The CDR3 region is CASRAQRETEAFF. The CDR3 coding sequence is TGTGCCAGCAGGGCGCAAAGGGAAACTGAAGCTTTCTTT.

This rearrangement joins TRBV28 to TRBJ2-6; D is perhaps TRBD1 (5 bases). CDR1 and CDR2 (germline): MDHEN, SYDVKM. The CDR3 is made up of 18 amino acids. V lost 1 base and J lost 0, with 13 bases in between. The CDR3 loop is CASSLFRVGNSGANVLTF. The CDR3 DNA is TGTGCCAGCAGTTTATTCAGGGTTGGAAACTCTGGGGCCAACGTCCTGACTTTC.

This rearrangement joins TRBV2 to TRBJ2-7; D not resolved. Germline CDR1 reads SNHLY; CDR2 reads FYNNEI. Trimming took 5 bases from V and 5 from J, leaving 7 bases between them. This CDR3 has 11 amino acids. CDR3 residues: CASSPLHEQYF. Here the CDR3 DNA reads TGTGCCAGCAGTCCGCTCCACGAGCAGTACTTC.

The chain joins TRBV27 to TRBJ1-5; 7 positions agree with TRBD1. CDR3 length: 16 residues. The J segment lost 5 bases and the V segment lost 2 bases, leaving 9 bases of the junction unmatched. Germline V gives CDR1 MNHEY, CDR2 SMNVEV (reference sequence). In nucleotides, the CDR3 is TGTGCCAGCAGTTTACGGGGAGGGGGCTACGATCAGCCCCAGCATTTT. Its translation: CASSLRGGGYDQPQHF.

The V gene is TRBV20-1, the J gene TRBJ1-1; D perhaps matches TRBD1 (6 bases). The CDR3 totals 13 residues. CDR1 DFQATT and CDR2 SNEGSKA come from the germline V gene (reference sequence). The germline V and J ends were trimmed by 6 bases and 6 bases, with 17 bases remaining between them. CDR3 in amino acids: CSARGSSGAEAFF. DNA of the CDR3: TGCAGTGCCAGGGGATCCTCCGGGGCTGAAGCTTTCTTT.

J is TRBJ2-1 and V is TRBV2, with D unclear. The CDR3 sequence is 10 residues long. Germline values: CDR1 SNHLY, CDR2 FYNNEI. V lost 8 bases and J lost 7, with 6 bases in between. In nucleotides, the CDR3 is TGTGCCAGCGGTGGGAATGAGCAGTTCTTC. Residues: CASGGNEQFF.

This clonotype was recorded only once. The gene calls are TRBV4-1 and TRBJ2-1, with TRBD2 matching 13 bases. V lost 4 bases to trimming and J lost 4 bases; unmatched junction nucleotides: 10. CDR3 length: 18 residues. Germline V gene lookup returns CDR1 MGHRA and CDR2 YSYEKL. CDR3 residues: CASSRQVGTSGAYNEQFF. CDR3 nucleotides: TGCGCCAGCAGCCGACAAGTAGGGACTAGCGGGGCTTACAATGAGCAGTTCTTC.

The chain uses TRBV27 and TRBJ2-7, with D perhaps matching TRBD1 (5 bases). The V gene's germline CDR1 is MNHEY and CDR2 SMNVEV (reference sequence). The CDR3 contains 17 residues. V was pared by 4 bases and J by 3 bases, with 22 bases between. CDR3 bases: TGTGCCAGCAGTTCGATACACAAGGGGATGTCCTACTACGAGCAGTACTTC. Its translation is CASSSIHKGMSYYEQYF.

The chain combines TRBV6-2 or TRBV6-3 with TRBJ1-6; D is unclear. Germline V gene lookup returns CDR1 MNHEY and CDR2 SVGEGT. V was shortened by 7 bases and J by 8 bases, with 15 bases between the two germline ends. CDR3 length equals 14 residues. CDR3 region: CASKARKLDSPLHF. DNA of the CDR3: TGTGCCAGCAAGGCCAGGAAGTTGGATTCACCCCTCCACTTT.

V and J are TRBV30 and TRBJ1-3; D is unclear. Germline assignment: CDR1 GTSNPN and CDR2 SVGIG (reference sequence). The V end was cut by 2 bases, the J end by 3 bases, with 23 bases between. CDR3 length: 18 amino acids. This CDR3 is CAWSRTREPLEIGNTIYF. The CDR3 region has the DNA TGTGCCTGGAGTCGTACCCGGGAGCCGCTGGAGATTGGAAACACCATATATTTT.

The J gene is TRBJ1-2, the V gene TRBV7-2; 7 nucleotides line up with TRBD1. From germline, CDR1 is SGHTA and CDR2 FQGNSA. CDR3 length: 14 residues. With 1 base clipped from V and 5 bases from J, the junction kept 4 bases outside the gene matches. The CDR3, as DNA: TGTGCCAGCAGCTTAGGAGACAGGGCTTATGGCTACACCTTC. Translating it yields CASSLGDRAYGYTF.

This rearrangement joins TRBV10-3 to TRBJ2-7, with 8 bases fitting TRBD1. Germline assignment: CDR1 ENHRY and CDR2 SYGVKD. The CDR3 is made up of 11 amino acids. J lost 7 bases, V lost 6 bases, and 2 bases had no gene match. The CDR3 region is CAISRDREQYF. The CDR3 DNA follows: TGTGCCATCAGCCGGGACAGGGAGCAGTACTTC.

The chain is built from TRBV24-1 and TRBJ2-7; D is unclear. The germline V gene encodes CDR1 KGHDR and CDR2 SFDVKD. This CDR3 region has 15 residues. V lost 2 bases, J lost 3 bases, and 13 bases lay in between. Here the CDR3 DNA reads TGTGCCACCAGTGATTCCCAAGACACCTTCTACGAGCAGTACTTC. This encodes CATSDSQDTFYEQYF.

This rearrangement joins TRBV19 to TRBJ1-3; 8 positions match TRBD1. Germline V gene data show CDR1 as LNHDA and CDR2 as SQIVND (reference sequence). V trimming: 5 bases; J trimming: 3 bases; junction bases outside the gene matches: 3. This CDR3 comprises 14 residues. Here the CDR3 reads CASSQGAVGNTIYF. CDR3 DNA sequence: TGTGCCAGTAGTCAGGGGGCAGTTGGAAACACCATATATTTT.

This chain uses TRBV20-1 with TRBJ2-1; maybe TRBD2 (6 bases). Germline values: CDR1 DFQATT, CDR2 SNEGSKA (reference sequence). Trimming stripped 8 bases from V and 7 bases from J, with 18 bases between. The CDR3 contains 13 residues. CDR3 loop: CSFFGGARNEQFF. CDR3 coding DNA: TGCAGTTTTTTCGGAGGGGCAAGGAATGAGCAGTTCTTC.

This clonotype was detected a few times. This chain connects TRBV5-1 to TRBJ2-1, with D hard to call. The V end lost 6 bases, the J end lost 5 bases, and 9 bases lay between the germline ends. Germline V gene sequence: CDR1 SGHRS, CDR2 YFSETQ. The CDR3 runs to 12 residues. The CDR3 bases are TGCGCCAGCACTAACCTGGACAATGAGCAGTTCTTC. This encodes CASTNLDNEQFF.

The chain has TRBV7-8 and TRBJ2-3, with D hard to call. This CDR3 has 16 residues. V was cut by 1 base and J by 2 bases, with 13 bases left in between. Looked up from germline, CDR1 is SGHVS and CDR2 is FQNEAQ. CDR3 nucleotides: TGTGCCAGCAGCTTAGGCGTGGCTCACAACACAGATACGCAGTATTTT. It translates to CASSLGVAHNTDTQYF.

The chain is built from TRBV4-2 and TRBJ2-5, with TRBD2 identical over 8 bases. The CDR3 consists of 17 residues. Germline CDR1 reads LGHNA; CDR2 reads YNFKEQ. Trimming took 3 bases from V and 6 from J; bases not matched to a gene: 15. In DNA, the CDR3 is TGTGCCAGCAGCCATCCGTATCCTAGCGGGTCTTCGAAGACCCAGTACTTC. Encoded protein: CASSHPYPSGSSKTQYF.

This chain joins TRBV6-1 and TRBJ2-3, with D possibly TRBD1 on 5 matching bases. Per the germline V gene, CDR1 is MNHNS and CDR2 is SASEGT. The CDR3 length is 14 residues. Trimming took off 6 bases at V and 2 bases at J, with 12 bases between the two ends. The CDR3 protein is CASSPGHLTDTQYF. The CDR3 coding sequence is TGTGCCAGCAGCCCTGGACACCTCACAGATACGCAGTATTTT.

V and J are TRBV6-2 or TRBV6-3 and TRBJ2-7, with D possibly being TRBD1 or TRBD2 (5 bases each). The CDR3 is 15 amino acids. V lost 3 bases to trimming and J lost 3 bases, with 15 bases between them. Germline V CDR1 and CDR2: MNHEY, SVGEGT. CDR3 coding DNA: TGTGCCAGCAGTTATTCTTCCCGGGACGGCTACGAGCAGTACTTC. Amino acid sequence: CASSYSSRDGYEQYF.

CDR3 loop: CASSLTGGIAYEQYF. CDR3 bases: TGTGCCAGCAGCTTAACAGGCGGGATCGCCTACGAGCAGTACTTC. The chain has TRBV7-3 and TRBJ2-7, with a possible D match to TRBD2 (6 bases). The CDR3 runs to 15 residues. The germline gives CDR1 SGHTA, CDR2 FQGTGA. The germline V and J ends were trimmed by 0 bases and 2 bases, with 11 bases remaining between them.

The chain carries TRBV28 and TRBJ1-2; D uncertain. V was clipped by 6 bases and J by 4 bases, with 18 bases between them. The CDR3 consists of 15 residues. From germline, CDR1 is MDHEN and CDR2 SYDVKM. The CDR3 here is CASSESPIFGYGYTF. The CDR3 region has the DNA TGTGCCAGCAGCGAAAGTCCGATTTTCGGCTATGGCTACACCTTC.

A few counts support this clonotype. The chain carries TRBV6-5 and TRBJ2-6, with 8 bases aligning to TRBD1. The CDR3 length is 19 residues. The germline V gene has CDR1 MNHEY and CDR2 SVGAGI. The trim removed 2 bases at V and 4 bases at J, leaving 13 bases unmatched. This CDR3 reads CASSYMPDRVFIGANVLTF. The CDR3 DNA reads TGTGCCAGCAGTTACATGCCGGACAGGGTCTTCATCGGGGCCAACGTCCTGACTTTC.